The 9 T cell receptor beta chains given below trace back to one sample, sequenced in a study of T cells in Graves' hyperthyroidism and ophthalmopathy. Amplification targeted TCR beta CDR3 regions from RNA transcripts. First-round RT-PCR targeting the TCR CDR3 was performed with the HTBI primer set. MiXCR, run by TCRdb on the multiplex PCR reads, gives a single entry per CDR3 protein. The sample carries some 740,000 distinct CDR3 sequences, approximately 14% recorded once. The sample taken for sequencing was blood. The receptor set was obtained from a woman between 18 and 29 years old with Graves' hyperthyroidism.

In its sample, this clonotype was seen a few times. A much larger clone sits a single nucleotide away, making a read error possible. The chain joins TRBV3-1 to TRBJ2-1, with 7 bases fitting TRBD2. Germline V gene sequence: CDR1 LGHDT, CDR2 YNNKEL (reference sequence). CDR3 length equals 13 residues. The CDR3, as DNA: TGTGCCAGCAGCCGTTTGGGGGGGAATGAGCAGCTCTTC. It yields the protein CASSRLGGNEQLF.

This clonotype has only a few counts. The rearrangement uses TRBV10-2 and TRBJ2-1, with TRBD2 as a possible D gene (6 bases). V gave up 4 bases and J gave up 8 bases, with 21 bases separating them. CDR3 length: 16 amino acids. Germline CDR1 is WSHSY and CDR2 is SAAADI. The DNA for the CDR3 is TGCGCCAGCAGTGTGGGACTTCAAGGAGGGCCCTATGAGCAGTTCTTC. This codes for CASSVGLQGGPYEQFF.

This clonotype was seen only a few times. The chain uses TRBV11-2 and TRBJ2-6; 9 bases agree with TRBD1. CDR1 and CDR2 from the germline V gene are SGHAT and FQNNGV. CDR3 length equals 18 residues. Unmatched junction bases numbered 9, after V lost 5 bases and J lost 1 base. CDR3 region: CASSIGGQGGSGANVLTF. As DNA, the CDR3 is TGTGCCAGCAGCATAGGGGGACAGGGTGGGTCTGGGGCCAACGTCCTGACTTTC.

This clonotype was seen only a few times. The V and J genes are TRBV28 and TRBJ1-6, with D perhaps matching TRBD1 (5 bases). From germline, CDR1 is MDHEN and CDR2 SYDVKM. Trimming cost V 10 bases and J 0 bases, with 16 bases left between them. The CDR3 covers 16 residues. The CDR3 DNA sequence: TGTGCCATCAGGGAGGGGTCCGACTCCTATAATTCACCCCTCCACTTT. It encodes CAIREGSDSYNSPLHF.

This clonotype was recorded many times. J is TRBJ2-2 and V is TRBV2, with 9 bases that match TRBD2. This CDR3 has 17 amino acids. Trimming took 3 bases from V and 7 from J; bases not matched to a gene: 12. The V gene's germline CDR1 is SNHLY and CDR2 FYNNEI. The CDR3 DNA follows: TGTGCCAGCAGTGAGATCCCGGCTAGCGGGAACGGCGGGGAGCTGTTTTTT. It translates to CASSEIPASGNGGELFF.

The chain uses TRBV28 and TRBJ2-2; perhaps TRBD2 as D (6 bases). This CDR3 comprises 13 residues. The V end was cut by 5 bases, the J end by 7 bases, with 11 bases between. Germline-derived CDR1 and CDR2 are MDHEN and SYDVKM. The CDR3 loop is CASSIGGIGELFF. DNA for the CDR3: TGTGCCAGCAGTATAGGAGGGATCGGGGAGCTGTTTTTT.

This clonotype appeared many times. CDR3 sequence reads: CASSEVTSGSTRRETQYF. Here the CDR3 DNA reads TGTGCCAGCAGTGAAGTAACTAGCGGGAGTACACGTCGAGAGACCCAGTACTTC. This sequence joins TRBV6-1 and TRBJ2-5; 11 bases map to TRBD2. Germline V CDR1 and CDR2: MNHNS, SASEGT. Trimming took 1 base from V and 4 from J; bases not matched to a gene: 11. This CDR3 spans 18 amino acids.

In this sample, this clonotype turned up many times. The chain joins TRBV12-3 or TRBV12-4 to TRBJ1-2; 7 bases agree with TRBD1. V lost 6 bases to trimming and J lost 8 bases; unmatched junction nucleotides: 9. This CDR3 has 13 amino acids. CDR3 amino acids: CASRKRQGGGYTF. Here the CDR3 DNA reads TGTGCCAGCAGAAAGAGACAGGGAGGCGGCTACACCTTC.

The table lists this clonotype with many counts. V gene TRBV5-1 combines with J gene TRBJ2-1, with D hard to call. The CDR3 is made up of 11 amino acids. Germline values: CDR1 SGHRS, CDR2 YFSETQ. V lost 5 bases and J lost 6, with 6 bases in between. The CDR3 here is CASSVTNEQFF. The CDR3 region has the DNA TGCGCCAGCAGTGTTACCAATGAGCAGTTCTTC.